Sequencing of this TCR beta chain was carried out in a study of neoadjuvant anti-PD-1 for oral cavity cancer (dated by TCRdb to the early 2020s). Context from the whole study: Before curative-intent surgical resection, most patients were given three to four biweekly doses of nivolumab at 3 mg/kg. Patients with complete response, partial response or stable disease by RECIST 1.1 were defined as responders, whereas patients with progression were defined as non-responders. For patients who did not progress, a fourth nivolumab dose was given around day 43, followed by definitive surgical resection on days 50-56. The parent correlative cohort included some 13 patients, with a 33% response rate. The paper's findings and limits, for the study overall: Higher pretreatment blood Treg/Th17 ratios correlated with higher pretreatment blood TCRbeta clonality and lower post-treatment tumor TCRbeta clonality. Only a few patients per response group were included in the TCR analyses, and larger cohorts for validation were called for by the authors. After neoadjuvant nivolumab, significantly higher T cell clonality (Gini index) was found within PBMCs in non-responders than in responders.

PBMC libraries used mostly approximately 450 ng of input genomic DNA for deep sequencing, with six replicates per sample. The immunoSEQ hsTCRbeta kit was used to prepare TCRbeta libraries according to the manufacturer's instructions. An Illumina NovaSeq 6000 S4 flow cell was used to sequence the final libraries, which had first been combined to 3 nM. The original pipeline was this. Raw data preprocessing and quality control were performed with the immunoSEQ Analyzer. The analysis was limited to productive rearrangements, and each clonotype was defined by a unique CDR3 amino acid sequence. Using the R package tcR, the researchers computed the Gini-Simpson index as their estimate of repertoire clonality. Student's t test was used to compare Gini indices, while Pearson correlation assessed associations with tumor size change. The clones in this table, taken by TCRdb from immuneACCESS, are in-frame only. Not every clone is retained; where verified, under half of the shortfall comes from an unresolved V gene, and the cause of the rest is unknown. That table is the source of V, J and clone size, and D and trimming were worked out from the DNA. Counted in this sample were more than 25,000 clones; about 77% of them appeared once. About 3.4% of the sample is taken by the ten largest.

From the cysteine up to the phenylalanine, the CDR3 has a length of 16 residues. Kept here is only the CDR3 DNA, which spans 48 bases and is read in frame from base 1. V loses 3 bases of germline sequence and J loses 4 bases, and the interval between the two ends is 16 bases. Based on the germline V gene, the CDR1 and CDR2 sequences are SGHAT and FQNNGV. Comments on this clone: What antigen it recognizes has not been identified. Base qualities are missing; no much larger clone stands one base away.

This specimen's time point label, per the study, means: after neoadjuvant nivolumab, at surgical resection. Patients were newly diagnosed with stage II-IVA oral cavity squamous cell carcinoma and had received no prior systemic or radiation treatment. The cohort consisted of patients with HPV-negative, locally advanced oral cavity squamous cell carcinoma. Peripheral blood mononuclear cells were analyzed directly and were not maintained or expanded in culture. Samples came from a longitudinal correlative study of a single-arm phase II trial of neoadjuvant nivolumab in oral cavity squamous cell carcinoma. Subject-matched pre- and post-treatment PBMCs and tumors from three responders and three non-responders were subjected to genomic DNA-based TCRbeta sequencing. Peripheral blood mononuclear cells were collected before nivolumab treatment and were collected again after treatment, at the time of surgery. Genomic DNA was isolated from PBMCs using the Maxwell RSC DNA from Cells kit.

The sample here was PBMCs, taken after nivolumab (anti-PD-1) treatment. This receptor was obtained from a person between 35 and 79 years old with oral cavity squamous cell carcinoma. The sequence is built from TRBV11-2 and TRBJ2-1; the best D guess is TRBD2, with 7 bases matching. Here is the DNA: TGTGCCAGCAGCTTTTTGGGGGGGGGCTCTTACAATGAGCAGTTCTTC. Its translation reads: CASSFLGGGSYNEQFF.